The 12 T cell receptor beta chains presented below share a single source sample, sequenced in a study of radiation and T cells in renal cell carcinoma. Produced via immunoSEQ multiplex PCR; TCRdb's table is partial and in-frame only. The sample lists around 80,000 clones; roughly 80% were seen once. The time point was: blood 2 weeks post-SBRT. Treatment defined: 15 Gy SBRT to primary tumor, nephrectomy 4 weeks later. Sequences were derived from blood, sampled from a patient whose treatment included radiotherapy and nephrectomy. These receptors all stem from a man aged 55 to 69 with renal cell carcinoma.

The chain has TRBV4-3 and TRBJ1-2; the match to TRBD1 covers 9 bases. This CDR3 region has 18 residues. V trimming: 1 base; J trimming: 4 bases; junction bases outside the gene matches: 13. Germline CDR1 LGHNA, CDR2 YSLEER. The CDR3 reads CASSQVVLTGGVSYGYTF. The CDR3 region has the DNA TGCGCCAGCAGCCAAGTAGTCCTAACAGGGGGCGTCAGCTATGGCTACACCTTC.

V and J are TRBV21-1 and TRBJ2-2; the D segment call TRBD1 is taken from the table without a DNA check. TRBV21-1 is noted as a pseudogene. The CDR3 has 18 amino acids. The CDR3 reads CASSKGGHRGLGTGELFF. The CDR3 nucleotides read TGTGCCAGCAGCAAAGGGGGCCACAGGGGGCTAGGCACCGGGGAGCTGTTTTTT.

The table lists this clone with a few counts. The CDR3 reads CAWSGQRAEAFF. The DNA of the CDR3 is TGTGCCTGGAGTGGACAGAGGGCTGAAGCTTTCTTT. The chain recombines TRBV30 with TRBJ1-1; D is perhaps TRBD1 (5 bases). Germline-derived CDR1 and CDR2 are GTSNPN and SVGIG (reference sequence). The CDR3 length is 12 residues. Deletions cut 1 base from V and 6 bases from J, with 9 bases between.

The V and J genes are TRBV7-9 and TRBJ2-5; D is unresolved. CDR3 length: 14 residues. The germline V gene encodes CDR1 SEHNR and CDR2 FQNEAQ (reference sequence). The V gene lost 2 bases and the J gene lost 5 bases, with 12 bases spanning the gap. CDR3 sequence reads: CASSLRLGSETQYF. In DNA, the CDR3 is TGTGCCAGCAGCTTAAGGCTGGGCTCGGAGACCCAGTACTTC.

The CDR3 region is CASSQGLLRDRAGHTQYF. CDR3 DNA: TGCGCCAGCAGCCAAGGGCTACTCCGGGACAGGGCCGGGCATACGCAGTATTTT. The chain employs TRBV4-1 and TRBJ2-3; TRBD1 matches 9 bases. The V segment lost 1 base and the J segment 7 bases; nucleotides outside the gene matches: 15. In germline, CDR1 is MGHRA, CDR2 YSYEKL. This CDR3 contains 18 residues.

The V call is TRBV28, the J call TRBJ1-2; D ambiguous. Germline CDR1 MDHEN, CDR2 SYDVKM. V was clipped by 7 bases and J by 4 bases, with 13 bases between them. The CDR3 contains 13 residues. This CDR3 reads CASTTQGPYGYTF. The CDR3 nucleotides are TGTGCCAGCACCACACAAGGGCCCTATGGCTACACCTTC.

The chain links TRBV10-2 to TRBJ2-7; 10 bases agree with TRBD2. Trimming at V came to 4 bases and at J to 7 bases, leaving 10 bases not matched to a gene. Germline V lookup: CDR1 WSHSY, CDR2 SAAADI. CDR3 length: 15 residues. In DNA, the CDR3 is TGCGCCAGCAGTGTAGCGGGAGGCCTTGATGGGGAGCAGTACTTC. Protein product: CASSVAGGLDGEQYF.

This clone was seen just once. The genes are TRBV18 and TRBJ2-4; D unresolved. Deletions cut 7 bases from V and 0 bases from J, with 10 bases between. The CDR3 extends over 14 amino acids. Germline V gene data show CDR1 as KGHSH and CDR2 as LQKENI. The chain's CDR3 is CASFPDLAKNIQYF. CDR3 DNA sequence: TGTGCCAGCTTCCCCGATCTAGCCAAAAACATTCAGTACTTC.

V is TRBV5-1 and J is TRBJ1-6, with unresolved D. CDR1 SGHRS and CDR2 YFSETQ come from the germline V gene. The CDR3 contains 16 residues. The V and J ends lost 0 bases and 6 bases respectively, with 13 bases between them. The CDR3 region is CASSLDFRRTNSPLHF. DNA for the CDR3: TGCGCCAGCAGCTTGGATTTTAGACGGACTAATTCACCCCTCCACTTT.

In DNA form, the CDR3 reads TGTGCCAGCAAGCCGGTGACCTCCTCATATGGCTACACCTTC. Translating it yields CASKPVTSSYGYTF. The chain has TRBV6-4 and TRBJ1-2; D unclear. The germline V gene has CDR1 MRHNA and CDR2 SNTAGT. This CDR3 comprises 14 residues. The V end was cut by 7 bases, the J end by 5 bases, with 17 bases between.

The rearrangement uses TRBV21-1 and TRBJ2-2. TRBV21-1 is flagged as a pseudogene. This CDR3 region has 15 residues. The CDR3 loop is CASPELTWDTGELFF. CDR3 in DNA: TGTGCCAGCCCTGAATTAACGTGGGACACCGGGGAGCTGTTTTTT.

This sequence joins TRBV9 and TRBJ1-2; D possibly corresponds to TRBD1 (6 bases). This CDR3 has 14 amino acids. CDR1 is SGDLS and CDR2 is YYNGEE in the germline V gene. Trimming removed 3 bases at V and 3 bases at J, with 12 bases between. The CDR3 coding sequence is TGTGCCAGCAGCGCGGTACAGGGTGACTATGGCTACACCTTC. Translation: CASSAVQGDYGYTF.